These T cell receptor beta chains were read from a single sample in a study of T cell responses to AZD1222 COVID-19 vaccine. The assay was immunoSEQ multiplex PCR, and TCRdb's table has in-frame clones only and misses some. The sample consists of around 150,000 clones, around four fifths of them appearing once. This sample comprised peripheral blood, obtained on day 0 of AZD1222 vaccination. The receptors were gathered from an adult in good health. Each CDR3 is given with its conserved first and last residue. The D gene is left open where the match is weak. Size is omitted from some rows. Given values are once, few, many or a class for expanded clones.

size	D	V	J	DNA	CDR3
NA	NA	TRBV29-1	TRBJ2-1	TGCAGCGTTTCGGACGCCGGGCCAACAACCTCCGGTGAGCAGTTCTTC	CSVSDAGPTTSGEQFF
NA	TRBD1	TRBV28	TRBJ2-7	TGTGCCAGCAGCCTACCCACCTCGACAGGGGGAGCCTACGAGCAGTACTTC	CASSLPTSTGGAYEQYF
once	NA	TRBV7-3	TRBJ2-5	TGTGCCAGCAGCCCCCTCGGGTCCCTCGGAGAGACCCAGTACTTC	CASSPLGSLGETQYF
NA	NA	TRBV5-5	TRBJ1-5	TGTGCCAGCAGCTTGGTTGAATGGGCGCAGCCCCAGCATTTT	CASSLVEWAQPQHF
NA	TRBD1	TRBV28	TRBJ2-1	TGTGCCAGCAGTCAGACAGGGGTGTACAATGAGCAGTTCTTC	CASSQTGVYNEQFF
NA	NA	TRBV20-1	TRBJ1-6	TGCAGTGCTAGTGGGGCGGACAATTATAATTCACCCCTCCACTTT	CSASGADNYNSPLHF
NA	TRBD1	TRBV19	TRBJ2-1	TGTGCCAGTCGACAGGGACCCTACAATGAGCAGTTCTTC	CASRQGPYNEQFF
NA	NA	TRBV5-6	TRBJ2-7	TGTGCCAGCAGCTTGTTGCACAGACCCAGAGTTAGCTACGAGCAGTACTTC	CASSLLHRPRVSYEQYF
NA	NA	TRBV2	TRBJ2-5	TGTGCCAGCAGTGAAGGGGGACGCAATACGGAGACCCAGTACTTC	CASSEGGRNTETQYF
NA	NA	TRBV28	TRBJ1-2	TGTGCCAGCAGTGCCAGTGGGCGACGAGTCGGTGGCTACACCTTC	CASSASGRRVGGYTF
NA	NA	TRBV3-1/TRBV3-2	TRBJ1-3	TGTGCCAGCAGCCGGGATGCTCGAAACACCATATATTTT	CASSRDARNTIYF
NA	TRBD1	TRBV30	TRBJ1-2	TGTGCCTGGAGTGTAAAAGGGACAGGGGCTGGCTACACCTTC	CAWSVKGTGAGYTF
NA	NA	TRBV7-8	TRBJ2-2	TGTGCCAGCAGCTTGAGGAACACCGGGGAGCTGTTTTTT	CASSLRNTGELFF
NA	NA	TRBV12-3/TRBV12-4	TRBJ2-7	TGTGCCAGCAGTTTAGCAGGGTCCCGCGAGCAGTACTTC	CASSLAGSREQYF
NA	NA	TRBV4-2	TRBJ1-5	TGTGCCAGCAGCCAAGATGGGAATCAGCCCCAGCATTTT	CASSQDGNQPQHF
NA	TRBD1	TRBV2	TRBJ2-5	TGTGCCAGCAGTGAAGCGCGGACAGGGGGAGAGACCCAGTACTTC	CASSEARTGGETQYF
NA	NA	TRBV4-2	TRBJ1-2	TGTGCCAGCAGCCAAGAGGGTCGGCGGGCAGACCTTAACTATGGCTACACCTTC	CASSQEGRRADLNYGYTF
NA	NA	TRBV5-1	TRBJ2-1	TGCGCCAGCAGCTTGGCGGGGAACTCCTACAATGAGCAGTTCTTC	CASSLAGNSYNEQFF
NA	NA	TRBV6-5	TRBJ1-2	TGTGCCAGCAGTTCATCGACTCATAACTATGGCTACACCTTC	CASSSSTHNYGYTF
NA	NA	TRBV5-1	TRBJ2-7	TGCGCCAGCAGCGTCCCAACGACGGCGGGCGAGCAGTACTTC	CASSVPTTAGEQYF
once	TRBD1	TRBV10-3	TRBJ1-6	TGTGCCATCAGAGGGGACAGGGTTAATTCACCCCTCCACTTT	CAIRGDRVNSPLHF
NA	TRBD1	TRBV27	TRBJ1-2	TGTGCCAGCAGTTTGTATCCCCCCCTAGACAGGGCATCTAACTATGGCTACACCTTC	CASSLYPPLDRASNYGYTF
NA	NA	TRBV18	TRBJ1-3	TGTGCCAGCGCCCCGGGGGGAACTGGAAACACCATATATTTT	CASAPGGTGNTIYF
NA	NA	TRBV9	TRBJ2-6	TGTGCCAGCAGCCCGCTACCTTCTGGGGCCAACGTCCTGACTTTC	CASSPLPSGANVLTF
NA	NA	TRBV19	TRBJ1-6	TGTGCCAGTAGTAGCCCCGGGCAGCTAAATTCACCCCTCCACTTT	CASSSPGQLNSPLHF
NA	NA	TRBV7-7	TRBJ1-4	TGTGCTAGCAGCTCCTCCCGACCGGGAGAGAATGAAAAACTGTTTTTT	CASSSSRPGENEKLFF
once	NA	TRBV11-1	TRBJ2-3	TGTGCCAGCAGCCCCACCGGGGTTACAGATACGCAGTATTTT	CASSPTGVTDTQYF
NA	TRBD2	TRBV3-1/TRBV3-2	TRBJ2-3	TGTGCCAGCAGCCGTACCGGGACTAGCGGTAAAGATACGCAGTATTTT	CASSRTGTSGKDTQYF
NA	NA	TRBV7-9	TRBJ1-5	TGTGCCAGCAGCTTACAAGGAAGCAATCAGCCCCAGCATTTT	CASSLQGSNQPQHF
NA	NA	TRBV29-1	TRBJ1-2	TGCAGCGCGATGACCGGGGCGCATGGCTACACCTTC	CSAMTGAHGYTF
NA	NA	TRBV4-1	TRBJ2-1	TGCGCCAGCAGCCAAGTCCCCGGAGGAGTCGTGGGTAGTGAGCAGTTCTTC	CASSQVPGGVVGSEQFF
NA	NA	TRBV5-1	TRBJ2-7	TGCGCCAGCAGCTCCGGGACTGGTAACATCTACGAGCAGTACTTC	CASSSGTGNIYEQYF
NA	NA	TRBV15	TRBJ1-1	TGTGCCACCAGCAAGACAGTAATGAACACTGAAGCTTTCTTT	CATSKTVMNTEAFF
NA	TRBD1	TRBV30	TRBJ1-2	TGTGCCTGGAGTGACCGGGACAGGCAGAACACCTTC	CAWSDRDRQNTF
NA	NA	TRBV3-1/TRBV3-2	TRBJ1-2	TGTGCCAGCAGCTACGGGACCGCGGGAAGCTATGGCTACACCTTC	CASSYGTAGSYGYTF
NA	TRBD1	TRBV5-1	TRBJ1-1	TGCGCCAGCAGCTTGGGGCAGGGGGCCACCTTTTCTGAAGCTTTCTTT	CASSLGQGATFSEAFF
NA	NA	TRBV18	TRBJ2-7	TGTGCCAGCTCACCACCCTCCTTCCCCTACGAGCAGTACTTC	CASSPPSFPYEQYF
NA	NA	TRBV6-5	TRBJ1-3	TGTGCCAGCGGGTTGGCGAGTGGAGAAAACACCATATATTTT	CASGLASGENTIYF
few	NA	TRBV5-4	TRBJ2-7	TGTGCCAGCAGCTCCCAGCCAGGGGCCGAGCAGTACTTC	CASSSQPGAEQYF
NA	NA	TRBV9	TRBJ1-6	TGTGCCAGCAGCGCGAAAACAGGGACGGGTGATAATTCACCCCTCCACTTT	CASSAKTGTGDNSPLHF
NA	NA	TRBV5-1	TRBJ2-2	TGCGCCAGCAGAGGAGGAAGTCTCTACACCGGGGAGCTGTTTTTT	CASRGGSLYTGELFF
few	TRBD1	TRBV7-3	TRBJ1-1	TGTGCCAGCAGCCTAGGGGACAGGAGGAACACTGAAGCTTTCTTT	CASSLGDRRNTEAFF
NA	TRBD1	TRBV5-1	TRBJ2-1	TGCGCCAGCAGCTTTGGTCTGGACAGGGTGGTTCCCTACAATGAGCAGTTCTTC	CASSFGLDRVVPYNEQFF
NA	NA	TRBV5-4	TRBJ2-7	TGTGCCAGCAGCTTGAGAGGGAACTCCTACGAGCAGTACTTC	CASSLRGNSYEQYF
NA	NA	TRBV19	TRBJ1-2	TGTGCCAGTAGTGGTCGGTCGGGGGACGGCTATGGCTACACCTTC	CASSGRSGDGYGYTF
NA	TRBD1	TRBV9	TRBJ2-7	TGTGCCAGCAGCGTAACAGGGGGCGAGCAGTACTTC	CASSVTGGEQYF
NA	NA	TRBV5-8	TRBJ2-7	TGTGCCAGCAGCTTAGGACCCTCCTCCTCCTACGAGCAGTACTTC	CASSLGPSSSYEQYF
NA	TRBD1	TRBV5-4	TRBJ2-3	TGTGCCAGCAGCTTACCCCCCAGGCAGGGGGCGAGGGATACGCAGTATTTT	CASSLPPRQGARDTQYF